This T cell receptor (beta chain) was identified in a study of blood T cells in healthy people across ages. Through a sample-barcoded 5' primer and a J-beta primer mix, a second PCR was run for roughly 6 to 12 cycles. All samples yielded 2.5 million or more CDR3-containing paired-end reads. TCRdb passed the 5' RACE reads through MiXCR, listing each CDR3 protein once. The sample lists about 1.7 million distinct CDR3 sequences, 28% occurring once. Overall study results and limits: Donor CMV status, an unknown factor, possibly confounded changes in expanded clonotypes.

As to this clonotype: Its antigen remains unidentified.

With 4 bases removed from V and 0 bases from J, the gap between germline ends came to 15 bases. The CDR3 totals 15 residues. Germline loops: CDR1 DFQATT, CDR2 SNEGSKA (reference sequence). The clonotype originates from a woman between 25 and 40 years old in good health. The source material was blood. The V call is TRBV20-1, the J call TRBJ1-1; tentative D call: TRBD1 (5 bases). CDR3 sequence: CSATDSLSMNTEAFF. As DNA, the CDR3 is TGCAGTGCTACTGACAGCTTGTCGATGAACACTGAAGCTTTCTTT.